The 29 T cell receptor beta chains below all came from one sample that was sequenced in a study of regulatory T cells in long-lasting Graves disease. Libraries of TCR beta came from iRepertoire HTBI primers plus Arm-PCR of CDR3 regions. MiXCR, applied by TCRdb to the multiplex PCR reads, yields one record per CDR3 protein. The sample includes approximately 400,000 distinct CDR3 sequences, about 14% seen only once; the top ten take about 20%. Indicated time point: newly diagnosed GD, antithyroid drugs for less than 3 months. From PBMCs, RNA was extracted and then used to make the TCR library. This sample comprised peripheral blood mononuclear cells (PBMCs), obtained at new diagnosis, from a patient treated with antithyroid drugs. These receptors originate from a female donor with Graves disease.

Only a few counts were recorded for this clonotype. The chain has TRBV28 and TRBJ1-1; possible D gene TRBD1, 5 bases. Looked up from germline, CDR1 is MDHEN and CDR2 is SYDVKM. V dropped 6 bases and J dropped 3 bases, with 11 bases sitting between them. This CDR3 contains 13 residues. The DNA for the CDR3 is TGTGCCAGCAGGATAGGGACTGACACTGAAGCTTTCTTT. Protein: CASRIGTDTEAFF.

This clonotype has just a few counts. This chain joins TRBV6-5 and TRBJ1-6; D remains unclear. Germline V gene sequence: CDR1 MNHEY, CDR2 SVGAGI. The ends were cut back, 2 bases at V and 11 bases at J, with 10 bases in the middle. CDR3 size: 13 residues. DNA of the CDR3: TGTGCCAGCAGTTACGATCGGAAGCCACCCCTCCACTTT. Its translation: CASSYDRKPPLHF.

This clonotype was counted between two and nine times. The V call is TRBV25-1, the J call TRBJ1-5; D is undetermined. Trimming shortened V by 1 base and J by 4 bases, and 2 bases separated the two germline ends. Germline CDR1 is MGHDK and CDR2 is SYGVNS. This CDR3 region has 12 residues. As DNA, the CDR3 is TGTGCCAGCAGTGAATTTAATCAGCCCCAGCATTTT. Translation: CASSEFNQPQHF.

This clonotype was seen ten or more times. The chain is built from TRBV12-5 and TRBJ2-3; 15 positions match TRBD2. Trimming removed 6 bases from V and 0 bases from J; junction bases left unmatched: 7. CDR1 is LGHNT, CDR2 FRNRAP, per germline. The CDR3 runs 18 residues. CDR3 DNA: TGTGCTAGTGGAAAGGGACTAGCGGGAGGTTCTAGCACAGATACGCAGTATTTT. Its protein is CASGKGLAGGSSTDTQYF. The full variable domain, completed using reference TRBV12-5 and TRBJ2-3, is DARVTQTPRHKVTEMGQEVTMRCQPILGHNTVFWYRQTMMQGLELLAYFRNRAPLDDSGMPKDRFSAEMPDATLATLKIQPSEPRDSAVYFCASGKGLAGGSSTDTQYFGPGTRLTVL.

The sample holds one count of this clonotype. The chain is built from TRBV11-2 and TRBJ2-7; TRBD1 matches at 7 bases. CDR3 length equals 14 residues. Germline V lookup: CDR1 SGHAT, CDR2 FQNNGV. J gave up 0 bases and V 5 bases, and 4 bases lay outside the gene matches. The CDR3 sequence is CASSTGQHSYEQYF. The CDR3 bases are TGTGCCAGCAGCACGGGACAGCACTCCTACGAGCAGTACTTC. The whole variable domain, remainder taken from reference TRBV11-2 and TRBJ2-7, is EAGVAQSPRYKIIEKRQSVAFWCNPISGHATLYWYQQILGQGPKLLIQFQNNGVVDDSQLPKDRFSAERLKGVDSTLKIQPAKLEDSAVYLCASSTGQHSYEQYFGPGTRLTVT.

This clonotype has a count of ten or more. The chain employs TRBV7-2 and TRBJ2-7, with 13 bases identical to TRBD2. This CDR3 spans 14 amino acids. The V gene end was trimmed by 5 bases and the J gene end by 9 bases; junction bases not matched to a gene: 7. Per germline, CDR1 SGHTA and CDR2 FQGNSA. The CDR3: CASSPWTSGSGQYF. In DNA form, the CDR3 reads TGTGCCAGCAGCCCCTGGACTAGCGGGAGCGGGCAGTACTTC.

This clonotype was found many times. The chain employs TRBV12-5 and TRBJ2-1; 10 positions agree with TRBD1. The V gene end was trimmed by 2 bases and the J gene end by 8 bases; junction bases not matched to a gene: 6. The germline V gene has CDR1 LGHNT and CDR2 FRNRAP. The CDR3 is made up of 15 amino acids. In DNA form, the CDR3 reads TGTGCTAGTGGTTTGCTACCCGGGACAGGGGATGAGCAGTTCTTC. It translates to CASGLLPGTGDEQFF.

This clonotype has just a few counts. The V and J genes are TRBV7-9 and TRBJ1-2; 8 nucleotides agree with TRBD1. The CDR3 is 14 amino acids. The trim removed 3 bases at V and 4 bases at J, leaving 4 bases unmatched. Germline values: CDR1 SEHNR, CDR2 FQNEAQ (reference sequence). CDR3 amino acids: CASSLTTGAYGYTF. The CDR3 coding sequence is TGTGCCAGCAGCTTGACGACAGGGGCCTATGGCTACACCTTC. The variable domain in full, with the rest retrieved from reference TRBV7-9 and TRBJ1-2, is DTGVSQNPRHKITKRGQNVTFRCDPISEHNRLYWYRQTLGQGPEFLTYFQNEAQLEKSRLLSDRFSAERPKGSFSTLEIQRTEQGDSAMYLCASSLTTGAYGYTFGSGTRLTVV.

This clonotype turned up a few times. The rearrangement joins TRBV29-1 to TRBJ2-3; D perhaps matches TRBD2 (6 bases). Trimming stripped 1 base from V and 1 base from J, with 12 bases between. The germline V gene has CDR1 SQVTM and CDR2 ANQGSEA. This CDR3 is 15 amino acids long. Here the CDR3 reads CSVEGRGQGTDTQYF. The CDR3 coding sequence is TGCAGCGTTGAAGGGAGGGGCCAAGGCACAGATACGCAGTATTTT.

The chain has TRBV27 and TRBJ2-5; either TRBD1 or TRBD2 may fit D (6 bases each). The CDR3 is 15 amino acids. Looked up from germline, CDR1 is MNHEY and CDR2 is SMNVEV (reference sequence). With 6 bases removed from V and 5 bases from J, the gap between germline ends came to 19 bases. CDR3 residues: CASRPFEGGWETQYF. DNA of the CDR3: TGTGCCAGCAGACCCTTCGAAGGGGGGTGGGAGACCCAGTACTTC.

This clonotype was observed a handful of times. The rearrangement uses TRBV11-2 and TRBJ2-7; 9 bases match TRBD2. The junction had 10 bases not matched to a gene; V was cut back by 4 bases and J by 0 bases. CDR1 and CDR2 from the germline V gene are SGHAT and FQNNGV. The length of the CDR3 is 17 residues. Here the CDR3 reads CASSSNSGSHLSYEQYF. For the CDR3, the DNA is TGTGCCAGCAGCTCCAATAGCGGGAGCCACCTCTCCTACGAGCAGTACTTC. The full variable domain, completed using reference TRBV11-2 and TRBJ2-7, is EAGVAQSPRYKIIEKRQSVAFWCNPISGHATLYWYQQILGQGPKLLIQFQNNGVVDDSQLPKDRFSAERLKGVDSTLKIQPAKLEDSAVYLCASSSNSGSHLSYEQYFGPGTRLTVT.

There are many counts of this clonotype. This rearrangement joins TRBV28 to TRBJ2-7, with D possibly being TRBD1 (6 bases). The germline CDR1 and CDR2 sequences are MDHEN and SYDVKM. The CDR3 runs 15 residues. With 2 bases removed from V and 0 bases from J, the gap between germline ends came to 11 bases. The CDR3 DNA is TGTGCCAGCAGTTTAAACAGGGCTCACTCCTACGAGCAGTACTTC. This codes for CASSLNRAHSYEQYF.

This clonotype was counted ten times or more. The chain employs TRBV30 and TRBJ1-5; possible D gene TRBD1, 5 bases. This CDR3 spans 13 amino acids. The V gene lost 1 base and the J gene lost 6 bases, with 10 bases spanning the gap. From germline, CDR1 is GTSNPN and CDR2 SVGIG (reference sequence). The CDR3: CAWSGQGRQPQHF. CDR3 in DNA: TGTGCCTGGAGTGGGCAGGGACGTCAGCCCCAGCATTTT. The full variable domain, completed using reference TRBV30 and TRBJ1-5, is SQTIHQWPATLVQPVGSPLSLECTVEGTSNPNLYWYRQAAGRGLQLLFYSVGIGQISSEVPQNLSASRPQDRQFILSSKKLLLSDSGFYLCAWSGQGRQPQHFGDGTRLSIL.

This clonotype was picked up a small number of times. The chain recombines TRBV15 with TRBJ1-1, with TRBD1 as a possible D gene (5 bases). The CDR3 has 17 residues. The germline V and J ends were trimmed by 5 bases and 8 bases, with 27 bases remaining between them. Germline CDR1 reads LNHNV; CDR2 reads YYDKDF (reference sequence). CDR3 region: CATSETLRGIHFLEAFF. DNA of the CDR3: TGTGCCACCAGCGAGACCCTGCGGGGGATCCATTTTTTGGAAGCTTTCTTT.

This clonotype showed up just a few times. V usage is TRBV20-1 and J usage is TRBJ1-6, with 10 bases identical to TRBD1. This CDR3 comprises 13 residues. Germline V CDR1 and CDR2: DFQATT, SNEGSKA (reference sequence). J gave up 10 bases and V 5 bases, and 5 bases lay outside the gene matches. This chain's CDR3 is CSAPDRGASPLHF. The CDR3 DNA reads as TGCAGTGCTCCGGACAGGGGGGCGTCACCCCTCCACTTT.

This clonotype turned up a few times. A far larger clone lies a single base away; this is likely a read error. This chain joins TRBV27 and TRBJ1-1; TRBD1 matches at 10 bases. The length of the CDR3 is 18 residues. Per the germline V gene, CDR1 is MNHEY and CDR2 is SMNVEV (reference sequence). With 5 bases clipped from V and 0 bases from J, the junction kept 12 bases outside the gene matches. DNA for the CDR3: TGTGCCAGCAGTGATAAGACAGGGGGCCAAATCCTGAACACTGAAGCTTTCTTT. This codes for CASSDKTGGQILNTEAFF.

This chain joins TRBV6-2 or TRBV6-3 and TRBJ2-5; D call uncertain. In germline, CDR1 is MNHEY, CDR2 SVGEGT. V was cut by 7 bases and J by 2 bases, with 17 bases left in between. This CDR3 is built from 15 residues. CDR3 in DNA: TGTGCCAGCACCCAAGGACCCTCGATTCAAGAGACCCAGTACTTC. This gives the protein CASTQGPSIQETQYF.

V usage is TRBV3-1 and J usage is TRBJ1-3; 7 bases match TRBD1. Per germline, CDR1 LGHDT and CDR2 YNNKEL (reference sequence). The CDR3 totals 18 residues. J gave up 0 bases and V 4 bases, and 12 bases lay outside the gene matches. This chain's CDR3 is CASSRRGTESFSGNTIYF. In DNA, the CDR3 is TGTGCCAGCAGCCGCAGAGGGACAGAGAGTTTCTCTGGAAACACCATATATTTT.

This chain joins TRBV19 and TRBJ2-1; D remains ambiguous. The CDR3 length is 11 residues. Germline V CDR1 and CDR2: LNHDA, SQIVND (reference sequence). The ends were cut back, 9 bases at V and 2 bases at J, with 5 bases in the middle. The CDR3 spells CASTAYNEQFF. Written as DNA, the CDR3 is TGTGCCAGCACAGCCTACAATGAGCAGTTCTTC.

This clonotype was counted at least ten times. The V gene is TRBV11-2, the J gene TRBJ2-4; the D gene could be TRBD1 or TRBD2 (6 bases each). The CDR3 loop spans 15 amino acids. The V and J ends lost 5 bases and 0 bases respectively, with 11 bases between them. Germline CDR1 reads SGHAT; CDR2 reads FQNNGV. This CDR3 is CASSLGGPAKNIQYF. The CDR3 DNA follows: TGTGCCAGCAGCCTTGGGGGGCCAGCCAAAAACATTCAGTACTTC. The variable domain in full, with the rest retrieved from reference TRBV11-2 and TRBJ2-4, is EAGVAQSPRYKIIEKRQSVAFWCNPISGHATLYWYQQILGQGPKLLIQFQNNGVVDDSQLPKDRFSAERLKGVDSTLKIQPAKLEDSAVYLCASSLGGPAKNIQYFGAGTRLSVL.

This clonotype has a handful of counts. The CDR3 sequence is CSASGRTVYEKLFF. CDR3 coding DNA: TGCAGTGCTAGTGGACGGACCGTTTATGAAAAACTGTTTTTT. The chain combines TRBV20-1 with TRBJ1-4; no firm D call. Trimming shortened V by 3 bases and J by 6 bases, and 14 bases separated the two germline ends. Germline CDR1 DFQATT, CDR2 SNEGSKA (reference sequence). The CDR3 is made up of 14 amino acids.

There are many counts of this clonotype. The chain is built from TRBV3-1 and TRBJ1-1; 10 nucleotides match TRBD1. This CDR3 region has 12 residues. Looked up from germline, CDR1 is LGHDT and CDR2 is YNNKEL (reference sequence). V was pared by 5 bases and J by 12 bases, with 6 bases of the junction left unmatched. Here the CDR3 DNA reads TGTGCCAGCAGCGACCGGGACAGGGGAACTTTCTTT. This codes for CASSDRDRGTFF.

A few counts support this clonotype. V and J are TRBV5-6 and TRBJ2-2; D could derive from TRBD1 or TRBD2 (5 bases each). CDR1 is SGHDT and CDR2 is YYEEEE in the germline V gene. The V end lost 3 bases, the J end lost 2 bases, and 11 bases lay between the germline ends. The CDR3 covers 15 residues. The CDR3 sequence: CASSWGTKNTGELFF. The DNA of the CDR3 is TGTGCCAGCAGCTGGGGGACCAAAAACACCGGGGAGCTGTTTTTT.

This clonotype has only a few counts. The chain has TRBV10-3 and TRBJ2-1, with D perhaps matching TRBD1 (7 bases). CDR1 and CDR2 (germline): ENHRY, SYGVKD. This CDR3 spans 15 amino acids. V was cut by 4 bases and J by 8 bases, with 18 bases left in between. The CDR3 nucleotides read TGTGCCATCAGTGCACGCGGGACAGATATTCATGAGCAGTTCTTC. The encoded protein is CAISARGTDIHEQFF.

This clonotype was observed many times. The chain carries TRBV12-3 or TRBV12-4 and TRBJ2-1; TRBD2 agrees at 10 bases. The length of the CDR3 is 16 residues. J was trimmed by 6 bases and V by 7 bases; bases with no gene match: 12. This chain's CDR3 is CASTLIRLAGANEQFF. The DNA for the CDR3 is TGTGCCAGCACCCTAATCCGGCTAGCGGGGGCCAATGAGCAGTTCTTC.

This clonotype was observed many times. The chain couples TRBV28 to TRBJ2-7; TRBD1 matches at 10 bases. Germline CDR1 MDHEN, CDR2 SYDVKM. The CDR3 is 15 residues long. The trim removed 6 bases at V and 3 bases at J, leaving 8 bases unmatched. Here the CDR3 DNA reads TGTGCCAGCAGCCCTGGGACAGGGGACGACTACGAGCAGTACTTC. It specifies CASSPGTGDDYEQYF. Supplemented by reference TRBV28 and TRBJ2-7, the full variable domain reads DVKVTQSSRYLVKRTGEKVFLECVQDMDHENMFWYRQDPGLGLRLIYFSYDVKMKEKGDIPEGYSVSREKKERFSLILESASTNQTSMYLCASSPGTGDDYEQYFGPGTRLTVT.

This clonotype was detected ten times or more. The chain links TRBV20-1 to TRBJ1-1; D is unresolved. The germline CDR1 and CDR2 sequences are DFQATT and SNEGSKA (reference sequence). The V end lost 0 bases, the J end lost 3 bases, and 8 bases lay between the germline ends. The CDR3 loop spans 13 amino acids. CDR3 region: CSARDASYTEAFF. The CDR3 DNA reads as TGCAGTGCTAGAGACGCCAGCTACACTGAAGCTTTCTTT.

V gene TRBV12-3 or TRBV12-4 combines with J gene TRBJ2-7; possible D gene TRBD2, 5 bases. V was pared by 3 bases and J by 12 bases, with 18 bases between. This CDR3 has 13 residues. The CDR3 sequence: CASSLEGLPTWYF. CDR3 DNA sequence: TGTGCCAGCAGTTTGGAAGGACTTCCTACGTGGTACTTC.

This clonotype was seen ten or more times. The chain has TRBV7-2 and TRBJ1-3; D unclear. Trimming removed 8 bases from V and 4 bases from J, with 18 bases in between. Germline-derived CDR1 and CDR2 are SGHTA and FQGNSA. This CDR3 contains 15 residues. CDR3 sequence (DNA): TGTGCCAGCCCCACGGACGCAGCTAAGGGAAACACCATATATTTT. Protein sequence: CASPTDAAKGNTIYF.